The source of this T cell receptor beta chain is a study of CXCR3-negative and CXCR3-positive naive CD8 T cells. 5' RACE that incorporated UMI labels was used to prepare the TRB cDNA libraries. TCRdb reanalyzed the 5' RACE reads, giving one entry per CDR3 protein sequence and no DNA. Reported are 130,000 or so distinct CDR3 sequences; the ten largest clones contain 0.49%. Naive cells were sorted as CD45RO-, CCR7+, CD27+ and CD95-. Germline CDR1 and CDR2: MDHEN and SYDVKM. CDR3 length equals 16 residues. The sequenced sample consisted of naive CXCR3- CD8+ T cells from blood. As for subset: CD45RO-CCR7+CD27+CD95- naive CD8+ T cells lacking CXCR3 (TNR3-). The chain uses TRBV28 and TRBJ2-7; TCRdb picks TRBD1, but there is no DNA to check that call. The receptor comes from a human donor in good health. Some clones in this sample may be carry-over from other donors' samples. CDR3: CASSAPGRTSSYEQYF.